This TCR beta chain was found in a study of cytomegalovirus exposure and HLA in healthy donors. The overall study: Within an early data release were tens of millions of unique TCRs drawn from HLA-typed donors.

Vbeta (60) and Jbeta (13) primers were used in the PCR. Sequencing used immunoSEQ multiplex PCR; TCRdb keeps in-frame clones, though not all of them. The sample holds tens of thousands of clones; 75% to 80% are singletons and the top ten take roughly 5.5%. Germline loops: CDR1 SGDLS, CDR2 YYNGEE. V was shortened by 3 bases and J by 7 bases, with 11 bases between the two germline ends. This CDR3 contains 14 residues. The source of this sequence is a female donor in good health and CMV-seronegative. V gene TRBV9 combines with J gene TRBJ1-6; D not resolved. Sequenced: PBMCs. The DNA for the CDR3 is TGTGCCAGCAGCGCCGGACTAGTCAATTCACCCCTCCACTTT. Its translation: CASSAGLVNSPLHF.